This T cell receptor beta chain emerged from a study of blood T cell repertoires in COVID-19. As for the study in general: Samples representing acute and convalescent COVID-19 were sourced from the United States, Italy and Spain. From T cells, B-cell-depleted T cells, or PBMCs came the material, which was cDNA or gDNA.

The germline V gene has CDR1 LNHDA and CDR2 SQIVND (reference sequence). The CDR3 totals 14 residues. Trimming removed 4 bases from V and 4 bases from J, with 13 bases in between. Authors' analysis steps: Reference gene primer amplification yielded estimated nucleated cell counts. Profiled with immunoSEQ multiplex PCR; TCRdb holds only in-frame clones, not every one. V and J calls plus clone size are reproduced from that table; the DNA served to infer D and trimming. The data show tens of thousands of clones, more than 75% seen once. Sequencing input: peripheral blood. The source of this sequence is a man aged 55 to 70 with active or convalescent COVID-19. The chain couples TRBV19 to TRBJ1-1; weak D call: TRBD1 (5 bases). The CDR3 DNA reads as TGTGCCAGTAGTAGGGTCAGGGAAGGCACTGAAGCTTTCTTT. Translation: CASSRVREGTEAFF.